Listed below are T cell receptor beta chains from one sample, sequenced in a study of blood T cell repertoires in COVID-19. Repertoires were generated with immunoSEQ multiplex PCR, while TCRdb's copy carries only in-frame clones and drops some. The table lists fewer than 350,000 clones, 85% of them singletons, with around 1.9% in the top ten. Sequencing was done on a sample of PBMCs or T cells enriched from blood (not recorded which). Receptors were obtained from a woman aged 25-40 years who had been exposed to COVID-19. Each CDR3 is given with its conserved first and last residue. The D gene is left open where the match is weak. Clone size appears in some rows only: once, few, many, or a class for an expanded clone.

D gene: NA
clone size: few
J gene: TRBJ1-2
V gene: TRBV6-5
CDR3 DNA: TGTGCCAGCAGAACCAGCAGGTTCTATGGCTACACCTTC
CDR3 protein: CASRTSRFYGYTF

D gene: NA
clone size: NA
J gene: TRBJ2-4
V gene: TRBV6-4
CDR3 DNA: TGTGCCAGCAGTGACTCAAGGGGAGGAAGCATTCAGTACTTC
CDR3 protein: CASSDSRGGSIQYF

D gene: NA
clone size: NA
J gene: TRBJ2-3
V gene: TRBV2
CDR3 DNA: TGTGCCAGCAGTGGCGGCTGGACAGATACGCAGTATTTT
CDR3 protein: CASSGGWTDTQYF

D gene: TRBD1
clone size: NA
J gene: TRBJ1-2
V gene: TRBV9
CDR3 DNA: TGTGCCAGCAGCGTAGGAGGTCGGCAGGGGGAAGGGTATGGCTACACCTTC
CDR3 protein: CASSVGGRQGEGYGYTF

D gene: NA
clone size: NA
J gene: TRBJ1-1
V gene: TRBV18
CDR3 DNA: TGTGCCAGCTCACAGAGGGTGAAGGATGCTGAAGCTTTCTTT
CDR3 protein: CASSQRVKDAEAFF

D gene: TRBD1
clone size: NA
J gene: TRBJ2-5
V gene: TRBV18
CDR3 DNA: TGTGCCAGCTCACCCAACAGGGGGCCTAGTGAGACCCAGTACTTC
CDR3 protein: CASSPNRGPSETQYF

D gene: TRBD1
clone size: NA
J gene: TRBJ2-7
V gene: TRBV19
CDR3 DNA: TGTGCCAGTAGTGGGACAGGACGTCTCTACGAGCAGTACTTC
CDR3 protein: CASSGTGRLYEQYF

D gene: NA
clone size: few
J gene: TRBJ1-1
V gene: TRBV21-1
CDR3 DNA: TGTGCCAGCAGCGCCTGGACAGTGATGAACACTGAAGCTTTCTTT
CDR3 protein: CASSAWTVMNTEAFF

D gene: NA
clone size: NA
J gene: TRBJ1-2
V gene: TRBV3-1/TRBV3-2
CDR3 DNA: TGTGCCAGCAGCCAAGGGGGGACATCTGGCTACACCTTC
CDR3 protein: CASSQGGTSGYTF

D gene: NA
clone size: many
J gene: TRBJ2-2
V gene: TRBV25-1
CDR3 DNA: TGTGCCAGCAGTGAATTTCGGGTAAACACCGGGGAGCTGTTTTTT
CDR3 protein: CASSEFRVNTGELFF

D gene: NA
clone size: NA
J gene: TRBJ1-4
V gene: TRBV28
CDR3 DNA: TGTGCCAGCAGTACGGTTGAAAAACTGTTTTTT
CDR3 protein: CASSTVEKLFF

D gene: NA
clone size: NA
J gene: TRBJ1-5
V gene: TRBV7-8
CDR3 DNA: TGTGCCAGCAGCTTAGGGGCGCGCAATCAGCCCCAGCATTTT
CDR3 protein: CASSLGARNQPQHF

D gene: NA
clone size: NA
J gene: TRBJ2-2
V gene: TRBV5-4
CDR3 DNA: TGTGCCAGCAGCTATAATTCGGGACTCGGGGAGCTGTTTTTT
CDR3 protein: CASSYNSGLGELFF

D gene: TRBD2
clone size: NA
J gene: TRBJ2-7
V gene: TRBV28
CDR3 DNA: TGTGCTATTACTAGCGGGAACACCTACGAGCAGTACTTC
CDR3 protein: CAITSGNTYEQYF

D gene: NA
clone size: NA
J gene: TRBJ1-1
V gene: TRBV28
CDR3 DNA: TGTGCCAGCGCGAATTCGGGGAACGGACCCAAGAACACTGAAGCTTTCTTT
CDR3 protein: CASANSGNGPKNTEAFF

D gene: NA
clone size: NA
J gene: TRBJ2-1
V gene: TRBV28
CDR3 DNA: TGTGCCAGCCGCTGGAGGAATGAGCAGTTCTTC
CDR3 protein: CASRWRNEQFF

D gene: NA
clone size: NA
J gene: TRBJ1-2
V gene: TRBV3-1/TRBV3-2
CDR3 DNA: TGTGCCAGCAGCCCTCGGGGGGCGAACTATGGCTACACCTTC
CDR3 protein: CASSPRGANYGYTF

D gene: TRBD2
clone size: NA
J gene: TRBJ2-1
V gene: TRBV19
CDR3 DNA: TGTGCCAGCAAATTTGAACTAGCGGGGGGCAATGAGCAGTTCTTC
CDR3 protein: CASKFELAGGNEQFF

D gene: TRBD2
clone size: NA
J gene: TRBJ2-4
V gene: TRBV4-3
CDR3 DNA: TGCGCCAGCAGCCAAGATGTCGGCGGGGGGAAGGCCAAAAACATTCAGTACTTC
CDR3 protein: CASSQDVGGGKAKNIQYF

D gene: NA
clone size: NA
J gene: TRBJ2-2
V gene: TRBV28
CDR3 DNA: TGTGCCAGCAGAACTTACGACAGGAGCGAGGAGCTGTTTTTT
CDR3 protein: CASRTYDRSEELFF

D gene: NA
clone size: NA
J gene: TRBJ2-7
V gene: TRBV4-1
CDR3 DNA: TGCGCCAGCAGCCAAGATCCGGGGGTCGGCGAGCAGTACTTC
CDR3 protein: CASSQDPGVGEQYF

D gene: NA
clone size: NA
J gene: TRBJ1-2
V gene: TRBV5-6
CDR3 DNA: TGTGCCAGCAGTCTTGGTCACAGGGCGGTGAATGGCTACACCTTC
CDR3 protein: CASSLGHRAVNGYTF